A selection of T cell receptor beta chains follows, all from one sample in a study of cytomegalovirus exposure and HLA in healthy donors. Sequencing was performed with immunoSEQ multiplex PCR; in TCRdb, only in-frame clones are kept and a portion is missing. The top ten clones hold 16% of a sample with over 75,000 clones, roughly 80% of them seen once. Sequenced: PBMCs. These receptors came from a man aged 60 to 75 in good health and CMV-seropositive. Each CDR3 is given without its conserved first and last residue. D genes are given only for firm matches.

V gene,J gene,CDR3 length,D gene,CDR3 protein
TRBV5-5,TRBJ2-5,11,.,ASSLVVRETQY
TRBV7-2,TRBJ2-7,16,.,ASSQRQDRTSRPYEQY
TRBV4-3,TRBJ2-3,13,TRBD2,ASSQGLAHTDTQY
TRBV5-1,TRBJ2-7,12,TRBD1,ASSNGQGKNEQY
TRBV5-4,TRBJ2-2,13,TRBD1,ASYKQGVHTGELF
TRBV7-9,TRBJ2-7,11,.,ASSREYSYEQY
TRBV6-5,TRBJ2-7,11,.,ASSYRVSYEQY
TRBV28,TRBJ1-2,12,.,ASSLRTESYGYT
TRBV5-1,TRBJ2-1,14,TRBD1,ASSSQGGLSYNEQF
TRBV25-1,TRBJ2-7,12,TRBD2,ASSSPGLAYEQY
TRBV7-3,TRBJ2-5,13,.,ASSPSGQRQETQY
TRBV2,TRBJ2-5,13,.,ASSPEEIYQETQY
TRBV6-1,.,14,.,ASSEKTGLGSYEQY
TRBV7-3,TRBJ2-2,14,.,ASSLNPAGNTGELF
TRBV29-1,TRBJ2-1,12,.,SVETGRSYNEQF
TRBV9,TRBJ2-2,14,.,ASSVATGSNTGELF
TRBV9,TRBJ2-1,13,.,ASSAPRGSYNEQF
TRBV6-1,TRBJ1-5,12,.,ASSDRQGRQPQH
TRBV14,TRBJ1-2,12,.,ASSQGLFLKGYT
TRBV9,TRBJ2-2,10,.,ASSIRTGELF
TRBV15,TRBJ2-3,10,TRBD1,ATSRGGDRPY
TRBV5-1,TRBJ1-3,12,.,ASSLNPVGNTIY
TRBV6-4,TRBJ2-3,13,TRBD2,ASSDGGGSTDTQY
TRBV21-1,TRBJ2-2,10,.,ASIKRAGELF
TRBV2,TRBJ2-7,12,.,ASSVGRRASEQY
TRBV2,TRBJ2-2,12,.,ASSEEVRTGELF
TRBV7-9,TRBJ1-6,13,.,ASSYDSPYNSPLH
TRBV18,TRBJ2-5,12,.,ASSPGVWKETQY